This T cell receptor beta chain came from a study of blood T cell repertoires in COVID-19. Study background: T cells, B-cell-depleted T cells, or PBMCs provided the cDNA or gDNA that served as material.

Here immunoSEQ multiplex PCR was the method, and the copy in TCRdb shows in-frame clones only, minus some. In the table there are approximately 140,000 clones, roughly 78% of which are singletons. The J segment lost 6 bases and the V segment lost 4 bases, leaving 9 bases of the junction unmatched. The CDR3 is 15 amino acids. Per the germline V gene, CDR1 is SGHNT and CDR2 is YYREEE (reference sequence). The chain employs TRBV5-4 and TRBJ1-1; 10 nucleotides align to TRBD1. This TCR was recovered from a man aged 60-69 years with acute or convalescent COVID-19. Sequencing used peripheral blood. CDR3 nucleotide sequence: TGTGCCAGCAGCCCGATCTCCGGGACAGGGGCTGAAGCTTTCTTT. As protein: CASSPISGTGAEAFF.